These T cell receptor beta chains were read from a single sample in a study of control samples from healthy donors and cancer patients. Profiling relied on immunoSEQ multiplex PCR, and the TCRdb table lists in-frame clones only, not all of them. The top ten clones hold 7.5% to 10% of a sample with about 100,000 clones, around nine tenths of them seen once. The specimen sequenced was blood. These receptors were collected from a man aged 30 to 45 in good health. CDR3s include the opening cysteine and the closing phenylalanine or tryptophan. D genes are given only for firm matches. Only part of the rows carry a size: once, few, many, or a class if the clone is expanded.

TRBJ1-3,-,-,TRBV10-3,CAAEKGDTIYF,TGTGCCGCCGAGAAGGGAGACACCATATATTTT
TRBJ1-4,-,-,TRBV9,CASSVGGDSNEKLFF,TGTGCCAGCAGCGTAGGAGGAGACTCCAATGAAAAACTGTTTTTT
TRBJ1-1,-,TRBD1,TRBV30,CAWSATLGQGGEAFF,TGTGCCTGGAGCGCAACTTTGGGACAGGGGGGTGAAGCTTTCTTT
TRBJ1-1,-,-,TRBV7-8,CASSLVSTTGAFF,TGTGCCAGCAGCTTAGTGTCGACTACTGGAGCTTTCTTT
TRBJ1-1,-,TRBD1,TRBV24-1,CATSDLNSGTGNYEAFF,TGTGCCACCAGTGATTTGAACTCCGGGACAGGGAATTATGAAGCTTTCTTT
TRBJ2-1,-,TRBD2,TRBV19,CASSPRGGEDPFNEQFF,TGTGCCAGTAGTCCCCGGGGAGGGGAGGACCCATTCAATGAGCAGTTCTTC
TRBJ2-1,-,-,TRBV5-1,CASSLGSDIYNEQFF,TGCGCCAGCAGCTTGGGTTCGGACATCTACAATGAGCAGTTCTTC
TRBJ1-1,-,TRBD1,TRBV28,CASSLRGRGPLNTEAFF,TGTGCCAGCAGTCTTCGAGGGAGGGGGCCACTAAACACTGAAGCTTTCTTT
TRBJ1-1,-,-,TRBV7-9,CASRDEPGVTEAFF,TGTGCCAGCAGGGACGAACCGGGAGTCACTGAAGCTTTCTTT
TRBJ2-3,-,TRBD2,TRBV4-1,CASSQGGLAGGGTDTQYF,TGCGCCAGCAGCCAGGGTGGACTAGCGGGGGGGGGCACAGATACGCAGTATTTT
TRBJ1-1,-,-,TRBV15,CATSTYTRRDTEAFF,TGTGCCACCAGCACTTACACTCGTCGGGACACTGAAGCTTTCTTT
TRBJ2-6,-,-,TRBV28,CASSFQGRANVLTF,TGTGCCAGCAGTTTTCAGGGAAGGGCCAACGTCCTGACTTTC
TRBJ2-3,-,-,TRBV5-1,CASSFTPARGASTDTQYF,TGCGCCAGCAGCTTTACCCCCGCCAGAGGGGCCAGCACAGATACGCAGTATTTT
TRBJ2-1,-,-,TRBV10-3,CAISESGDPYNEQFF,TGTGCCATCAGTGAGTCGGGGGACCCATACAATGAGCAGTTCTTC
TRBJ2-7,-,TRBD1,TRBV6-5,CASRRDRTHYEQYF,TGTGCCAGCAGACGGGACAGGACTCACTACGAGCAGTACTTC
TRBJ2-1,-,TRBD2,TRBV24-1,CATSVKSGGIRNEQFF,TGTGCCACCAGTGTCAAGAGCGGGGGGATTCGCAATGAGCAGTTCTTC
TRBJ2-7,-,-,TRBV5-4,CASSLGLEYEQYF,TGTGCCAGCAGCTTGGGACTAGAGTACGAGCAGTACTTC
TRBJ1-5,-,-,TRBV7-2,CASSLSGTNQPQHF,TGTGCCAGCAGCTTATCGGGTACCAATCAGCCCCAGCATTTT
TRBJ2-2,-,-,TRBV19,CASMPGGKNTGELFF,TGTGCCAGTATGCCTGGCGGCAAGAACACCGGGGAGCTGTTTTTT
TRBJ1-4,-,-,TRBV28,CASSFVPRGGGGNEKLFF,TGTGCCAGCAGTTTTGTACCCCGCGGTGGGGGTGGTAATGAAAAACTGTTTTTT
TRBJ1-2,-,-,TRBV5-1,CASSSSASNGYTF,TGCGCCAGCAGCTCTTCCGCCAGTAATGGCTACACCTTC
TRBJ1-5,-,-,TRBV7-9,CASSLGKGSELNQPQHF,TGTGCCAGCAGCTTAGGTAAGGGTTCGGAACTTAATCAGCCCCAGCATTTT
TRBJ2-5,-,TRBD1,TRBV6-2/TRBV6-3,CASSAGDREETQYF,TGTGCCAGCAGTGCTGGGGACAGGGAAGAGACCCAGTACTTC
TRBJ1-6,-,-,TRBV5-4,CASSFEDGRISPLHF,TGTGCCAGCAGCTTTGAGGACGGAAGGATTTCACCCCTCCACTTT
TRBJ2-2,many,TRBD1,TRBV14,CASSHGTGGTGELFF,TGTGCCAGCAGCCACGGGACAGGGGGAACCGGGGAGCTGTTTTTT
TRBJ1-1,-,-,TRBV12-5,CASGRTENTEAFF,TGTGCTAGTGGTAGGACAGAGAACACTGAAGCTTTCTTT
TRBJ1-4,few,-,TRBV7-2,CASSYRTGGDSNEKLFF,TGTGCCAGCAGCTACCGGACGGGGGGAGATAGTAATGAAAAACTGTTTTTT
TRBJ1-3,-,TRBD1,TRBV7-2,CASSSTGVVSGNTIYF,TGTGCCAGCAGCTCAACAGGGGTTGTCTCTGGAAACACCATATATTTT
TRBJ1-2,-,-,TRBV3-1/TRBV3-2,CASSQISTGGGYTF,TGTGCCAGCAGCCAAATCTCCACGGGGGGTGGCTACACCTTC
TRBJ1-2,-,-,TRBV6-5,CASSYQGTLGYTF,TGTGCCAGCAGTTACCAAGGGACTCTTGGCTACACCTTC
TRBJ2-2,-,-,TRBV6-5,CASMVPRGGGELFF,TGTGCCAGCATGGTACCTCGGGGTGGCGGGGAGCTGTTTTTT
TRBJ2-2,-,-,TRBV5-1,CASSFLGGNGPTGELFF,TGCGCCAGCAGCTTTCTAGGAGGGAATGGGCCCACCGGGGAGCTGTTTTTT
TRBJ1-4,-,-,TRBV2,CASSRNTGTNEKLFF,TGTGCCAGCAGTCGTAACACGGGGACTAATGAAAAACTGTTTTTT
TRBJ1-6,-,-,TRBV7-2,CASSLDTGYRSPLHF,TGTGCCAGCAGCTTAGATACAGGATACCGTTCACCCCTCCACTTT
TRBJ1-3,-,-,TRBV5-1,CASSATSWGSGNTIYF,TGCGCCAGCAGCGCGACTTCGTGGGGCTCTGGAAACACCATATATTTT
TRBJ1-3,-,-,TRBV6-5,CASSWTRYSGNTIYF,TGTGCCAGCAGTTGGACTAGGTACTCTGGAAACACCATATATTTT
TRBJ1-1,-,-,TRBV7-8,CASMKGGAMTEAFF,TGTGCCAGCATGAAGGGGGGGGCAATGACTGAAGCTTTCTTT
TRBJ1-4,-,TRBD1,TRBV14,CASSHVRGQGNEKLFF,TGTGCCAGCAGCCATGTCCGGGGACAGGGGAATGAAAAACTGTTTTTT
TRBJ1-6,-,-,TRBV6-5,CASTGGSTPLHF,TGTGCCAGCACGGGGGGTAGTACACCCCTCCACTTT
TRBJ1-1,-,-,TRBV18,CASSPPLTGQSREAFF,TGTGCCAGCTCACCACCCCTTACAGGCCAGTCCCGTGAAGCTTTCTTT